This T cell receptor beta chain came from a study of OX40 agonist ivuxolimab in advanced cancers. V lost 2 bases to trimming and J lost 2 bases, with 13 bases between them. Germline V lookup: CDR1 SGHTA, CDR2 FQGNSA. This CDR3 has 15 amino acids. Method: immunoSEQ multiplex PCR; TCRdb's copy keeps in-frame clones and lacks some. The data contain around 100,000 clones, 91% of them singletons. Specimen: CD4+ or CD8+ T cells sorted from blood, collected in a trial of the OX40 agonist ivuxolimab. This receptor was taken from an adult with an advanced solid tumor such as melanoma, head and neck, liver or kidney cancer. This chain connects TRBV7-2 to TRBJ2-7; a weak D match, TRBD1 (6 bases). The CDR3 DNA follows: TGTGCCAGCAGCTTAACGGCAGGGGATCCCTACGAGCAGTACTTC. Its translation is CASSLTAGDPYEQYF.